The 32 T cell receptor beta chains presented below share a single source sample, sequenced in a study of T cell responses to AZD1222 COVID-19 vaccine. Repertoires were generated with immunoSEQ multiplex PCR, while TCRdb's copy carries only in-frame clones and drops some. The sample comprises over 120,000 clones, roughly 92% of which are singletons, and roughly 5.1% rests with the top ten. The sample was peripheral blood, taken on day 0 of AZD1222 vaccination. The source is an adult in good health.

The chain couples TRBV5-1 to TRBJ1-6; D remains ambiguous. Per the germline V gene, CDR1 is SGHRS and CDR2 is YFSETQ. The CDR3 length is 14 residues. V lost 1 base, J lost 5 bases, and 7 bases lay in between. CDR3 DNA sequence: TGCGCCAGCAGCTTGAGTCGTAATAATTCACCCCTCCACTTT. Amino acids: CASSLSRNNSPLHF.

DNA for the CDR3: TGTGCCAGCAGTTACTCAACTAGCGGGAGCTACGAGCAGTACTTC. It translates to CASSYSTSGSYEQYF. The chain is built from TRBV6-5 and TRBJ2-7, with 11 nucleotides matching TRBD2. The CDR3 runs to 15 residues. The V gene's germline CDR1 is MNHEY and CDR2 SVGAGI. Losses at the gene ends were 0 bases for V and 3 bases for J; bases not matched to a gene: 1.

The CDR3 coding sequence is TGTGCCAGGCCTCAGGCGACCTACGAGCAGTACTTC. The encoded protein is CARPQATYEQYF. The chain uses TRBV6-4 and TRBJ2-7; D gene uncertain. V lost 9 bases, J lost 2 bases, and 11 bases lay in between. The CDR3 runs to 12 residues. The germline CDR1 and CDR2 sequences are MRHNA and SNTAGT.

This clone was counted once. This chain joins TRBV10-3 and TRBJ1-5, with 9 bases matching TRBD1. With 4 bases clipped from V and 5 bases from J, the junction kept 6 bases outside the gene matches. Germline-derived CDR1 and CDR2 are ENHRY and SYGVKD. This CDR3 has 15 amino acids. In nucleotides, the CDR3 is TGTGCCATCAGTGTCGAGGGACAGGGATATCAGCCCCAGCATTTT. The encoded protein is CAISVEGQGYQPQHF.

The CDR3 DNA reads as TGTGCCAGCAGTGAAGCAATTACCTACGAGCAGTACTTC. Its protein is CASSEAITYEQYF. J is TRBJ2-7 and V is TRBV2; no definite D call. Deletions cut 0 bases from V and 2 bases from J, with 5 bases between. The CDR3 spans 13 residues. The germline V gene encodes CDR1 SNHLY and CDR2 FYNNEI.

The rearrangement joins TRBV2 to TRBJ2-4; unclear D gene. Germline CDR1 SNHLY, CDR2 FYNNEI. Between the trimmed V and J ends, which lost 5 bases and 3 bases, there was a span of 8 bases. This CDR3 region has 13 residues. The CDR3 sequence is CASSPLGKNIQYF. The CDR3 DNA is TGTGCCAGCAGTCCTTTGGGCAAAAACATTCAGTACTTC.

CDR3: CASSFPPGDYEQYF. The CDR3 DNA sequence: TGTGCCAGCAGTTTTCCTCCGGGGGACTACGAGCAGTACTTC. V and J are TRBV28 and TRBJ2-7; a possible D gene is TRBD2 (6 bases). CDR1 is MDHEN, CDR2 SYDVKM, per germline. CDR3 size: 14 residues. The V end was cut by 3 bases, the J end by 3 bases, with 12 bases between.

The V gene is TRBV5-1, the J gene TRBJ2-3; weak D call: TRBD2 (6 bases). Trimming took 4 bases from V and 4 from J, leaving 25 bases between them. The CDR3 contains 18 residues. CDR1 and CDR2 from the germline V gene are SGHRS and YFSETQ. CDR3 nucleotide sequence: TGCGCCAGCAGCCGGGGGACCCTTACAAGTTTCGCCCCAGATACGCAGTATTTT. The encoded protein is CASSRGTLTSFAPDTQYF.

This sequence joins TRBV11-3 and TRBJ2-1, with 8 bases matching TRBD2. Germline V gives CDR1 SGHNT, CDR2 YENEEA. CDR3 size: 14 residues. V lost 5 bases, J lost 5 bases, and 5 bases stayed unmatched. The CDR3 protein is CASSGPLADNEQFF. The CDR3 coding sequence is TGTGCCAGCAGCGGACCACTAGCGGACAATGAGCAGTTCTTC.

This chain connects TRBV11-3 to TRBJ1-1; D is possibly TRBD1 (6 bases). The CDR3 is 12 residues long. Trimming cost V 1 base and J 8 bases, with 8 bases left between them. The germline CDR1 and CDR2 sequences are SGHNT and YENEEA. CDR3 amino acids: CASSLGTDEAFF. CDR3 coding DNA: TGTGCCAGCAGCTTAGGGACAGACGAAGCTTTCTTT.

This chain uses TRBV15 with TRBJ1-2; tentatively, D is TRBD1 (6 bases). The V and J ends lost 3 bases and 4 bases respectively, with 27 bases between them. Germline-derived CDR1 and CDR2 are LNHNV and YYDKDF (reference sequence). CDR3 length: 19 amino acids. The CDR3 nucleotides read TGTGCCACCAGCAGTGACGCGAAGGGGGGACACCCTTGGGGCTATGGCTACACCTTC. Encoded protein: CATSSDAKGGHPWGYGYTF.

CDR3: CASSYSPSVPYEQYF. DNA of the CDR3: TGTGCCAGCAGTTACTCGCCCAGCGTCCCCTACGAGCAGTACTTC. The chain links TRBV6-5 to TRBJ2-7; unclear D gene. Germline CDR1 is MNHEY and CDR2 is SVGAGI. The CDR3 is 15 residues long. With 0 bases removed from V and 2 bases from J, the gap between germline ends came to 11 bases.

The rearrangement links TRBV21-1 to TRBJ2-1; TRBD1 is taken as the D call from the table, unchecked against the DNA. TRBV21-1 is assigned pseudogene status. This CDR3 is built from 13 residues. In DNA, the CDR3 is TGTGCCAGCAGCAAAGCTCCAGGTTTCGAGCAGTTCTTC. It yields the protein CASSKAPGFEQFF.

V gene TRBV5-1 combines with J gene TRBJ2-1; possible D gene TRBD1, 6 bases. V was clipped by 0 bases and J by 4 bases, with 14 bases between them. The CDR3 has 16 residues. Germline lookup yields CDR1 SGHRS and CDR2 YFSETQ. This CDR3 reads CASSLAGDTYYNEQFF. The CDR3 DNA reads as TGCGCCAGCAGCTTGGCAGGGGATACATATTACAATGAGCAGTTCTTC.

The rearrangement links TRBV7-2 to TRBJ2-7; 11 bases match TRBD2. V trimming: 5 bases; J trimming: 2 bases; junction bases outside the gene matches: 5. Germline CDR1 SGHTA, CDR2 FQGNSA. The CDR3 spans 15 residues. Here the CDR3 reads CASSRGTSGTYEQYF. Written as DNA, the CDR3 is TGTGCCAGCAGCCGGGGGACTAGCGGAACCTACGAGCAGTACTTC.

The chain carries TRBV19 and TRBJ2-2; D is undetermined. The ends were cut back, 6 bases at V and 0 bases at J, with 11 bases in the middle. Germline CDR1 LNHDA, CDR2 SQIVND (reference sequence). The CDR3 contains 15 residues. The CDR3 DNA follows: TGTGCCAGTAGCGTCCACCCCTCGAACACCGGGGAGCTGTTTTTT. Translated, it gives CASSVHPSNTGELFF.

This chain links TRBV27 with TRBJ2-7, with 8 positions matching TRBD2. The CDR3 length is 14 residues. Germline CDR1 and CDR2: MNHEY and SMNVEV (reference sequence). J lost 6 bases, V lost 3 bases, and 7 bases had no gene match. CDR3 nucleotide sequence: TGTGCCAGCAGTTTCACCGGGAGGGCTGGCGAGCAGTACTTC. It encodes CASSFTGRAGEQYF.

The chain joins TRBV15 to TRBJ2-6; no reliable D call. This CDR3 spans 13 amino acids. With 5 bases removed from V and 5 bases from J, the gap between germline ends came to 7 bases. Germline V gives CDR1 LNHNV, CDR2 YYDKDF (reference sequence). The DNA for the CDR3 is TGTGCCACCAGCGGTTCGAGGGCCAACGTCCTGACTTTC. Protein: CATSGSRANVLTF.

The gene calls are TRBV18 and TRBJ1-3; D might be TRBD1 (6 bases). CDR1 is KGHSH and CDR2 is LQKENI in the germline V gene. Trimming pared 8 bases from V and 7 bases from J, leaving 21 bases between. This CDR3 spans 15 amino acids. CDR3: CASTAQGEVVNTIYF. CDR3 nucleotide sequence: TGTGCCAGCACCGCACAGGGAGAGGTTGTGAACACCATATATTTT.

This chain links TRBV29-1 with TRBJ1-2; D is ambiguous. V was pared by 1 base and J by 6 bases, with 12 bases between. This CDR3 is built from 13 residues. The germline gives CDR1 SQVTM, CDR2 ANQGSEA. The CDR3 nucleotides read TGCAGCGTTGAAGGATCCGGGTCCGATGGCTACACCTTC. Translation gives CSVEGSGSDGYTF.

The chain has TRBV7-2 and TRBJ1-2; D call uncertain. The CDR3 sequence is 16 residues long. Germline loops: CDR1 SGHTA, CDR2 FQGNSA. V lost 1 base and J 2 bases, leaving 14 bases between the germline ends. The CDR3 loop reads CASSLEYWAGNYGYTF. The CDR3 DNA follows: TGTGCCAGCAGCTTAGAGTACTGGGCTGGGAACTATGGCTACACCTTC.

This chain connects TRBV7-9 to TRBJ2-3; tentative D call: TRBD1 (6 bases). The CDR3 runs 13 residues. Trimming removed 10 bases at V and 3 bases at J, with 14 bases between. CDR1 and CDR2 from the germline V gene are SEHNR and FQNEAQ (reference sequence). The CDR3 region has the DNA TGTGCCACCAACCCGAGGGGGACAGATACGCAGTATTTT. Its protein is CATNPRGTDTQYF.

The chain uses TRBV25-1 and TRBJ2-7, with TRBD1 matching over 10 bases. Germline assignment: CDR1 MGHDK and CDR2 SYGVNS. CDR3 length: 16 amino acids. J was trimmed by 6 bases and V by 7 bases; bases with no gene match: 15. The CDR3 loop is CASIGPEGQGISEQYF. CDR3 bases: TGTGCCAGCATAGGGCCAGAGGGACAGGGGATTTCCGAGCAGTACTTC.

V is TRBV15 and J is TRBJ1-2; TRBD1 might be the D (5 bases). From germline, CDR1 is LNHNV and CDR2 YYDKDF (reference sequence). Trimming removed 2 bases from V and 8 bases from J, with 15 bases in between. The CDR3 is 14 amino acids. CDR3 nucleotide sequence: TGTGCCACCAGCAGATATCAGGGTCTAGGAGGCTACACCTTC. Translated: CATSRYQGLGGYTF.

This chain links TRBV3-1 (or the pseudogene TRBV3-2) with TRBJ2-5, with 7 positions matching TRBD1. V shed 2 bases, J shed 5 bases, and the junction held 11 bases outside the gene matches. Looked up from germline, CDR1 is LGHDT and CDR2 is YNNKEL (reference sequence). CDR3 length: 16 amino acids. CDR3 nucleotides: TGTGCCAGCAGCCAAAGGGGGCGGCTGCTATACGAGACCCAGTACTTC. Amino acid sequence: CASSQRGRLLYETQYF.

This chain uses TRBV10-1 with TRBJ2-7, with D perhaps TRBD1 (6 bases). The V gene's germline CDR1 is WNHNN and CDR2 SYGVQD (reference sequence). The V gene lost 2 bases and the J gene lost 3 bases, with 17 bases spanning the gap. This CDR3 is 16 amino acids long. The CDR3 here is CASSEVTQGPLYEQYF. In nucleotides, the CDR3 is TGCGCCAGCAGTGAGGTTACACAGGGTCCCCTCTACGAGCAGTACTTC.

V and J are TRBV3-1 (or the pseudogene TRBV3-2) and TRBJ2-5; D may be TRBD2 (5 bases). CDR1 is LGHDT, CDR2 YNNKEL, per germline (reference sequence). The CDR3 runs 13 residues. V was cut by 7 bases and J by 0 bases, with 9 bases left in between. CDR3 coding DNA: TGTGCCAGCAACGGACTGTACCAAGAGACCCAGTACTTC. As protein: CASNGLYQETQYF.

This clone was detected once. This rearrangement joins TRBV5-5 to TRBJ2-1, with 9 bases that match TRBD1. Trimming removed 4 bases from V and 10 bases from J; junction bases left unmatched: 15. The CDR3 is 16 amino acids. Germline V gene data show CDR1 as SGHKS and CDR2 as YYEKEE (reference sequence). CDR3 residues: CASSRDREGATGEQFF. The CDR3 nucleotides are TGTGCCAGCAGCCGGGACAGGGAAGGGGCAACAGGGGAGCAGTTCTTC. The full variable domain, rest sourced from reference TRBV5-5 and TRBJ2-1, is DAGVTQSPTHLIKTRGQQVTLRCSPISGHKSVSWYQQVLGQGPQFIFQYYEKEERGRGNFPDRFSARQFPNYSSELNVNALLLGDSALYLCASSRDREGATGEQFFGPGTRLTVL.

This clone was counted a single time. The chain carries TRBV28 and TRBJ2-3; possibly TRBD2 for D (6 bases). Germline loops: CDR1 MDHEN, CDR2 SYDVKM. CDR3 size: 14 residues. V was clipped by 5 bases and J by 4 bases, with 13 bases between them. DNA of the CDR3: TGTGCCAGCAGTCCCGGAGGGCAAGCAGATACGCAGTATTTT. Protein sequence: CASSPGGQADTQYF.

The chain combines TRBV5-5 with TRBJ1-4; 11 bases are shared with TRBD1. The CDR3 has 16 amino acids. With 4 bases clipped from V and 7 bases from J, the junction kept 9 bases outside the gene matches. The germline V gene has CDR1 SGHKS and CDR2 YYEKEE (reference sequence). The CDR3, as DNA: TGTGCCAGCAGCCACCCTTTGGGGACAGGGGGTGAAAAACTGTTTTTT. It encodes CASSHPLGTGGEKLFF.

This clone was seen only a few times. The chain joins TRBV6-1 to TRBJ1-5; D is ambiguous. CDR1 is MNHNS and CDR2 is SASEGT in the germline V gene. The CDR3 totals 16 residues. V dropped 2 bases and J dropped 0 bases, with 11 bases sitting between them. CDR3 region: CASSERASYSNQPQHF. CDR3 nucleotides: TGTGCCAGCAGTGAAAGGGCGTCATATAGCAATCAGCCCCAGCATTTT.

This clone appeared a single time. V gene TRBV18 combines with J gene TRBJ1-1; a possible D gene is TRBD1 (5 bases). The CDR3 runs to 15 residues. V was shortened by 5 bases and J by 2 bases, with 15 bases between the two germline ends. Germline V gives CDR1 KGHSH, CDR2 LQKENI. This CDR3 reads CASSEGPGRNTEAFF. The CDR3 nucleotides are TGTGCCAGCTCAGAGGGGCCTGGGAGAAACACTGAAGCTTTCTTT.